This T cell receptor (beta chain) was identified during a study of shared clonotypes between healthy human individuals. Measured with immunoSEQ multiplex PCR; TCRdb has only the in-frame clones, and not every one. The sample records roughly 2.4 million clones, roughly 95% being singletons. CDR3 length: 11 amino acids. With 0 bases removed from V and 11 bases from J, the gap between germline ends came to 10 bases. Germline V CDR1 and CDR2: GTSNPN, SVGIG (reference sequence). Input material: naive CD4+ T cells sorted from blood. Subset defined: CD45RA+ positively selected. The receptor was derived from a man aged 18 to 29 in good health. The genes are TRBV30 and TRBJ1-1; D is undetermined. In DNA, the CDR3 is TGTGCCTGGAGTGTATCATCAGCGGCTTTCTTT. Its protein is CAWSVSSAAFF.